These T cell receptor beta chains were read from a single sample in a study of blood T cell repertoires in COVID-19. Some clones are missing from TCRdb's copy, which holds only in-frame ones; the method was immunoSEQ multiplex PCR. The table records around 100,000 clones, approximately 83% of them present only once. The sample consisted of peripheral blood. These receptors were taken from an elderly woman with active or convalescent COVID-19. Each CDR3 is given with its conserved first and last residue.

j_gene	len	v_gene	CDR3aa
TRBJ1-2	13	TRBV28	CASSFNRDYGYTF
TRBJ1-1	17	TRBV28	CASSWRSSSSGNTEAFF
TRBJ1-1	14	TRBV27	CASYTGLENTEAFF
TRBJ2-5	16	TRBV5-6	CASSPWDRIYQETQYF
TRBJ2-5	12	TRBV5-1	CASSGRGETQYF
TRBJ1-1	16	TRBV4-1	CASSQGNRGMNTEAFF
TRBJ2-3	14	TRBV7-7	CASSPATGEDTQYF
TRBJ1-2	13	TRBV18	CASSPSRPDFYTF
TRBJ2-3	16	TRBV2	CASSELGLAGADTQYF
TRBJ1-5	15	TRBV19	CASSIEGGNFQPQHF
TRBJ1-1	12	TRBV28	CASTVMNTEAFF
TRBJ2-1	13	TRBV2	CASGQEGDNEQFF
TRBJ1-2	18	TRBV9	CASSLTGDLIGANYGYTF
TRBJ2-1	13	TRBV7-7	CASSSGRMSEQFF
TRBJ1-1	17	TRBV19	CASSIVFADRRRTEAFF
TRBJ1-4	18	TRBV5-1	CASSLGDRGMRTNEKLFF
TRBJ2-1	18	TRBV7-8	CASSLKRSGIAFYNEQFF
TRBJ2-3	16	TRBV6-1	CASSAWTVGGPDTQYF
TRBJ1-1	12	TRBV25-1	CASSEFGVVAFF
TRBJ2-7	14	TRBV5-1	CASSPGGGKDEQYF
TRBJ2-1	15	TRBV10-1	CASSETSGSSDEQFF
TRBJ1-3	16	TRBV28	CASTSEQSISGNTIYF
TRBJ1-2	15	TRBV6-5	CASSYRDRGNYGYTF
TRBJ2-7	13	TRBV4-3	CASSSRLDYEQYF
TRBJ1-1	19	TRBV6-2/TRBV6-3	CASSYNSKRREGAGTEAFF